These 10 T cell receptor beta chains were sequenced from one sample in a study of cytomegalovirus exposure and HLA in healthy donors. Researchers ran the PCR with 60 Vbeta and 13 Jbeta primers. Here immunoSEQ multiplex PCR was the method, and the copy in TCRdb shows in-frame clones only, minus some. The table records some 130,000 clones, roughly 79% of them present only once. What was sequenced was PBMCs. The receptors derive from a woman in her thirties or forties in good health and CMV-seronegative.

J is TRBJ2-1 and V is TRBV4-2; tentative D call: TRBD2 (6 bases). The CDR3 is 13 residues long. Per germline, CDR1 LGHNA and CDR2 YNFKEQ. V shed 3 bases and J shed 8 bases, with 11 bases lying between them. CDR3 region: CASSHRPGDEQFF. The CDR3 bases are TGTGCCAGCAGCCACAGACCGGGGGATGAGCAGTTCTTC.

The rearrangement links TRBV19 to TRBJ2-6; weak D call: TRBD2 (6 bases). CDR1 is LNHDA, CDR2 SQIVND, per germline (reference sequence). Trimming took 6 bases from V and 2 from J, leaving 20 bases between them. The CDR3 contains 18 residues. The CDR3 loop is CASRGGESRAAGANVLTF. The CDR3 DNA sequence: TGTGCCAGTAGGGGAGGAGAGTCAAGGGCTGCTGGGGCCAACGTCCTGACTTTC.

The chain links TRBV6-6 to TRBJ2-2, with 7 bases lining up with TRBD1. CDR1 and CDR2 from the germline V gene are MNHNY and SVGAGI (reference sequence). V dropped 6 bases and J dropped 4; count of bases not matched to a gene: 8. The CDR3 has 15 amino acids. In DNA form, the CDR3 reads TGTGCCAGCAGCCGACAGGGTATAAGCACCGGGGAGCTGTTTTTT. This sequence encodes CASSRQGISTGELFF.

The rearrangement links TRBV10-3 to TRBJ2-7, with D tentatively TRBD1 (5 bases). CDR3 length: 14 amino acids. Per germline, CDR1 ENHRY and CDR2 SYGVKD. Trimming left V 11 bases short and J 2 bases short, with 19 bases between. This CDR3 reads CASLDSQLPYEQYF. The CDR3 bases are TGTGCCTCCCTTGACAGCCAATTACCCTACGAGCAGTACTTC.

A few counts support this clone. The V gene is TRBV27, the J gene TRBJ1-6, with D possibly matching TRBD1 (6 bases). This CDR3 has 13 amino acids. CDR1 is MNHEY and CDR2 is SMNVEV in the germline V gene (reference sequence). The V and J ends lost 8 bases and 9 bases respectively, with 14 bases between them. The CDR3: CASCTGTLSPLHF. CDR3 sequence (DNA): TGTGCCAGCTGTACAGGGACACTTTCACCCCTCCACTTT.

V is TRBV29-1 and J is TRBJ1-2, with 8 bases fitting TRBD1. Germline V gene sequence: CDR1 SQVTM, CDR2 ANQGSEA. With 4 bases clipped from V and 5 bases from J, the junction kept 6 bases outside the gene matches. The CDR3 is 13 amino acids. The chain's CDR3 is CSVGQGLEYGYTF. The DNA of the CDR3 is TGCAGCGTTGGACAGGGGTTAGAATATGGCTACACCTTC.

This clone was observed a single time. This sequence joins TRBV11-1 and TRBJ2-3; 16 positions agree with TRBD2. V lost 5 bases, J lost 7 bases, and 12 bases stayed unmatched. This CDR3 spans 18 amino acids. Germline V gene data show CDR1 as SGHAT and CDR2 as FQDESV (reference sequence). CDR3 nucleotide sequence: TGTGCCAGCAGCCCTGGGACTAGCGGGGGGGCTGGAGGATATACGCAGTATTTT. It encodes CASSPGTSGGAGGYTQYF.

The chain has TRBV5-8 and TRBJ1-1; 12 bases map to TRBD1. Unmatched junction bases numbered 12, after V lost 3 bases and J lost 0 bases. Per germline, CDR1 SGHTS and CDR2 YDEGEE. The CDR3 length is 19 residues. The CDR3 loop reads CASSSGTGGAPVMNTEAFF. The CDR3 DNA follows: TGTGCCAGCAGCTCCGGGACAGGGGGCGCGCCCGTCATGAACACTGAAGCTTTCTTT. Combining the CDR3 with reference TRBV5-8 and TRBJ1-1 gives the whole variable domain EAGVTQSPTHLIKTRGQQATLRCSPISGHTSVYWYQQALGLGLQFLLWYDEGEERNRGNFPPRFSGRQFPNYSSELNVNALELEDSALYLCASSSGTGGAPVMNTEAFFGQGTRLTVV.

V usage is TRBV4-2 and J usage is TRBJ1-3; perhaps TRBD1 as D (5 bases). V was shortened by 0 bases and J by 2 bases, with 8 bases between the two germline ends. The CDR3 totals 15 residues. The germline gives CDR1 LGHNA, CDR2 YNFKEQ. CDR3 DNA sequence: TGTGCCAGCAGCCAAGAGATCAGGGCTGGAAACACCATATATTTT. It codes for CASSQEIRAGNTIYF.

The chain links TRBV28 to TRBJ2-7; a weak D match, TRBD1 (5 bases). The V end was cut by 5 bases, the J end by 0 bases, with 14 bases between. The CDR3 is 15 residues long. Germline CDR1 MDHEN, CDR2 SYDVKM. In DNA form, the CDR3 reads TGTGCCAGCAGTCACAGGTTTTCAGACTCCTACGAGCAGTACTTC. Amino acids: CASSHRFSDSYEQYF.